The 8 T cell receptor beta chains presented below share a single source sample, sequenced in a study of blood T cell repertoires in COVID-19. Profiling relied on immunoSEQ multiplex PCR, and the TCRdb table lists in-frame clones only, not all of them. The sample records 20,000 to 30,000 clones, nearly 90% being singletons. The sequenced sample was peripheral blood. The origin of the receptors is a human donor in a cohort sampled during active COVID-19.

The rearrangement uses TRBV30 and TRBJ1-5, with 7 nucleotides matching TRBD1. Germline V gene data show CDR1 as GTSNPN and CDR2 as SVGIG (reference sequence). The ends lost 4 bases at V and 5 bases at J; junction bases unmatched: 11. The CDR3 loop spans 15 amino acids. Written as DNA, the CDR3 is TGTGCCTGGAAAAAGGGAGACAGGGTGGATCAGCCCCAGCATTTT. It specifies CAWKKGDRVDQPQHF.

The CDR3 DNA sequence: TGTGCCAGCAGCCCCTTAGGGGGATCGTACAATGAGCAGTTCTTC. It encodes CASSPLGGSYNEQFF. This rearrangement joins TRBV11-3 to TRBJ2-1; tentative D call: TRBD1 (6 bases). The germline gives CDR1 SGHNT, CDR2 YENEEA. V was clipped by 5 bases and J by 4 bases, with 15 bases between them. The CDR3 consists of 15 residues.

The chain joins TRBV5-1 to TRBJ1-1; tentatively, D is TRBD1 (6 bases). CDR3 length: 14 residues. Germline CDR1 is SGHRS and CDR2 is YFSETQ. V gave up 4 bases and J gave up 4 bases, with 14 bases separating them. CDR3 amino acids: CASSDTQGITEAFF. The CDR3 coding sequence is TGCGCCAGCAGCGACACACAGGGCATCACTGAAGCTTTCTTT. Drawing the rest from reference TRBV5-1 and TRBJ1-1, the complete variable domain is KAGVTQTPRYLIKTRGQQVTLSCSPISGHRSVSWYQQTPGQGLQFLFEYFSETQRNKGNFPGRFSGRQFSNSRSEMNVSTLELGDSALYLCASSDTQGITEAFFGQGTRLTVV.

The chain couples TRBV19 to TRBJ1-3, with D possibly being TRBD1 (6 bases). V was pared by 2 bases and J by 1 base, with 12 bases between. Germline V gene lookup returns CDR1 LNHDA and CDR2 SQIVND (reference sequence). This CDR3 has 16 amino acids. The DNA for the CDR3 is TGTGCCAGTAGTATATGGACAGCCCATTCTGGAAACACCATATATTTT. As protein: CASSIWTAHSGNTIYF. The full variable domain, with the rest looked up from reference TRBV19 and TRBJ1-3, is DGGITQSPKYLFRKEGQNVTLSCEQNLNHDAMYWYRQDPGQGLRLIYYSQIVNDFQKGDIAEGYSVSREKKESFPLTVTSAQKNPTAFYLCASSIWTAHSGNTIYFGEGSWLTVV.

The chain uses TRBV7-9 and TRBJ2-7; possibly TRBD1 for D (5 bases). Germline CDR1 reads SEHNR; CDR2 reads FQNEAQ (reference sequence). With 5 bases removed from V and 1 base from J, the gap between germline ends came to 15 bases. The CDR3 consists of 15 residues. The CDR3 bases are TGTGCCAGCAGCCCGGGCAGGGCCATATCCTACGAGCAGTACTTC. The encoded protein is CASSPGRAISYEQYF.

The chain carries TRBV28 and TRBJ1-1; D remains unclear. With 5 bases removed from V and 4 bases from J, the gap between germline ends came to 11 bases. The CDR3 totals 13 residues. The V gene's germline CDR1 is MDHEN and CDR2 SYDVKM. The CDR3 DNA reads TGTGCCAGCAGTCCCCCAGGCTCCACTGAAGCTTTCTTT. This translates into CASSPPGSTEAFF.

Only one count was recorded for this clone. The chain has TRBV6-5 and TRBJ1-4; D is perhaps TRBD1 (5 bases). Germline CDR1 MNHEY, CDR2 SVGAGI. The CDR3 is 15 residues long. The V gene lost 7 bases and the J gene lost 8 bases, with 20 bases spanning the gap. The CDR3 region has the DNA TGTGCCAGCACCACGACGGACACCAGACAGGAAAAACTGTTTTTT. It is translated as CASTTTDTRQEKLFF.

The genes are TRBV6-5 and TRBJ1-1; D possibly corresponds to TRBD1 (5 bases). The CDR3 is 15 amino acids. CDR1 is MNHEY, CDR2 SVGAGI, per germline. Trimming pared 6 bases from V and 0 bases from J, leaving 14 bases between. CDR3 loop: CASSLTVTMNTEAFF. In DNA form, the CDR3 reads TGTGCCAGCAGCCTGACAGTTACTATGAACACTGAAGCTTTCTTT.